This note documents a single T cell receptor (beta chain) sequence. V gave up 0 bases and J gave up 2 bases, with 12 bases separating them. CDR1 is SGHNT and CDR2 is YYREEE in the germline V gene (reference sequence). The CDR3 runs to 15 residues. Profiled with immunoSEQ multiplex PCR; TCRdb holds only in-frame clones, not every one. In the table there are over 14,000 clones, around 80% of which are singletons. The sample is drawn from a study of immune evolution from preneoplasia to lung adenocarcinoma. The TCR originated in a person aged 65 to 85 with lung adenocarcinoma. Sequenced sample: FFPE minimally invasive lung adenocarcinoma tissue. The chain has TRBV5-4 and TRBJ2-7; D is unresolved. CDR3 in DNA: TGTGCCAGCAGCTTGGCCTCAAGGCCCCCCTACGAGCAGTACTTC. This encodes CASSLASRPPYEQYF.